This T cell receptor (beta chain) was recorded in a study of blood T cell repertoires in COVID-19. For the study at large: Sites in the United States, Italy and Spain provided acute and convalescent COVID-19 samples.

TCRdb keeps only in-frame clones here, not all; method: immunoSEQ multiplex PCR. Of roughly 400,000 clones in the sample, roughly 88% were seen once. This clone occurred a few times. Participant age was about 18 to 100 years, and participants resided in 20 to 30 US areas. The CDR3 contains 14 residues. Germline V lookup: CDR1 DFQATT, CDR2 SNEGSKA (reference sequence). V lost 3 bases to trimming and J lost 7 bases, with 16 bases between them. J is TRBJ1-3 and V is TRBV20-1, with a tentative D call TRBD1 (6 bases). The material sequenced was PBMCs or T cells enriched from blood (not recorded which). The sequence came from a middle-aged woman with acute COVID-19. The CDR3 DNA is TGCAGTGCTAGTAGTGGGGGGGGGCAGAACACCATATATTTT. Protein product: CSASSGGGQNTIYF.